This T cell receptor beta chain was identified in a study of T cells in Graves' hyperthyroidism and ophthalmopathy. It was RNA transcripts that yielded the amplified TCR beta CDR3 regions. The HTBI primer set was used in a first-round RT-PCR of the TCR CDR3. Each CDR3 protein is one row after TCRdb ran MiXCR on the multiplex PCR reads. Among around 200,000 distinct CDR3 sequences listed, about 18% were seen once. The V segment lost 5 bases and the J segment 0 bases; nucleotides outside the gene matches: 7. The germline CDR1 and CDR2 sequences are SGHTA and FQGNSA. The CDR3 length is 16 residues. Diagnostic assessment was based on clinical symptoms, serum thyroxine and TRAb, thyroid ultrasound and orbital computed tomography. This clonotype was counted at least ten times.

This clonotype originated in a man aged 40-55 years with Graves' hyperthyroidism. The chain links TRBV7-2 to TRBJ2-3, with TRBD2 matching 8 bases. The sequenced sample consisted of blood. CDR3 nucleotides: TGTGCCAGCAGCATTCGAGCGGGGGTTAGCACAGATACGCAGTATTTT. This encodes CASSIRAGVSTDTQYF.